These 17 T cell receptor beta chains originate from one sample sequenced in a study of early T cells in non-severe SARS-CoV-2 infection. TCRdb passed the 5' RACE reads through MiXCR, listing each CDR3 protein once. The repertoire holds 64,000 or so distinct CDR3 sequences, with approximately 14% as singletons. The specimen was whole blood. These receptor sequences come from an adult who was a healthcare worker with PCR-confirmed SARS-CoV-2 infection or an uninfected control (not recorded which).

The J gene is TRBJ2-2, the V gene TRBV29-1; D possibly corresponds to TRBD1 (5 bases). The CDR3 sequence is 15 residues long. In germline, CDR1 is SQVTM, CDR2 ANQGSEA. Trimming pared 2 bases from V and 2 bases from J, leaving 12 bases between. CDR3 in DNA: TGCAGCGTTGAACCTCCCGGACATAACACCGGGGAGCTGTTTTTT. Translation gives CSVEPPGHNTGELFF.

This clonotype was seen a handful of times. The chain has TRBV5-1 and TRBJ2-7; D might be TRBD2 (5 bases). V lost 6 bases, J lost 4 bases, and 23 bases lay in between. The CDR3 has 16 amino acids. CDR1 is SGHRS and CDR2 is YFSETQ in the germline V gene. As DNA, the CDR3 is TGCGCCAGCACCCCGTCTGGAGGCCTAGTGGGATACGAGCAGTACTTC. Encoded protein: CASTPSGGLVGYEQYF.

This clonotype was recorded a few times. The rearrangement uses TRBV29-1 and TRBJ2-3, with D uncertain. CDR3 length: 11 residues. Trimming stripped 6 bases from V and 1 base from J, with 5 bases between. CDR1 and CDR2 (germline): SQVTM, ANQGSEA. CDR3 amino acids: CSVRGTDTQYF. The CDR3 DNA reads TGCAGCGTCAGAGGCACAGATACGCAGTATTTT.

CDR3 residues: CASVGATGGYGYTF. The CDR3, as DNA: TGTGCTAGTGTGGGGGCGACTGGCGGATATGGCTACACCTTC. This rearrangement joins TRBV12-5 to TRBJ1-2; tentative D call: TRBD1 (6 bases). V was shortened by 7 bases and J by 5 bases, with 17 bases between the two germline ends. CDR3 length: 14 amino acids. The germline CDR1 and CDR2 sequences are LGHNT and FRNRAP.

This clonotype was observed a handful of times. V usage is TRBV12-3 or TRBV12-4 and J usage is TRBJ2-7; a weak D match, TRBD2 (5 bases). V dropped 3 bases and J dropped 5 bases, with 11 bases sitting between them. This CDR3 contains 13 residues. The CDR3 DNA reads TGTGCCAGCAGTTTGGGGAGAGTGGACGAGCAGTACTTC. This gives the protein CASSLGRVDEQYF.

This clonotype was counted only a few times. J is TRBJ1-6 and V is TRBV20-1; TRBD1 is a possible D gene (5 bases). Trimming removed 5 bases at V and 5 bases at J, with 16 bases between. Germline V gene sequence: CDR1 DFQATT, CDR2 SNEGSKA (reference sequence). The CDR3 is made up of 15 amino acids. The CDR3 region is CSAPTADIDNSPLHF. DNA for the CDR3: TGCAGTGCTCCCACGGCGGACATCGATAATTCACCCCTCCACTTT.

The sample holds many counts of this clonotype. V and J are TRBV3-1 and TRBJ2-5; 11 nucleotides line up with TRBD2. V dropped 3 bases and J dropped 2; count of bases not matched to a gene: 5. Per the germline V gene, CDR1 is LGHDT and CDR2 is YNNKEL (reference sequence). CDR3 length: 16 residues. In DNA, the CDR3 is TGTGCCAGCAGCCAGGGTAGCGGGGGGGGACAAGAGACCCAGTACTTC. Its protein is CASSQGSGGGQETQYF.

At least ten counts were recorded for this clonotype. The chain is built from TRBV6-6 and TRBJ2-7; TRBD2 might be the D (6 bases). Per the germline V gene, CDR1 is MNHNY and CDR2 is SVGAGI (reference sequence). This CDR3 has 14 amino acids. Deletions cut 6 bases from V and 0 bases from J, with 12 bases between. DNA of the CDR3: TGTGCCAGCAGACTCGGGGGTAGCTCCTACGAGCAGTACTTC. Amino acids: CASRLGGSSYEQYF.

This clonotype was detected ten times or more. This chain links TRBV7-9 with TRBJ2-7; 7 positions agree with TRBD2. The germline gives CDR1 SEHNR, CDR2 FQNEAQ (reference sequence). CDR3 length: 12 amino acids. V shed 8 bases and J 5 bases; nucleotides not matched to a gene: 6. CDR3 bases: TGTGCCAGCCGCGGGGGAGTCGACGAGCAGTACTTC. It yields the protein CASRGGVDEQYF.

V usage is TRBV5-5 and J usage is TRBJ2-2; unclear D gene. Trimming stripped 1 base from V and 5 bases from J, with 6 bases between. From germline, CDR1 is SGHKS and CDR2 YYEKEE (reference sequence). The CDR3 has 13 residues. CDR3 nucleotide sequence: TGTGCCAGCAGCTTGATAGGTACCGGGGAGCTGTTTTTT. The encoded protein is CASSLIGTGELFF.

V is TRBV4-2 and J is TRBJ2-1; TRBD2 agrees at 8 bases. This CDR3 contains 14 residues. Looked up from germline, CDR1 is LGHNA and CDR2 is YNFKEQ. Trimming removed 0 bases from V and 8 bases from J; junction bases left unmatched: 3. CDR3 nucleotides: TGTGCCAGCAGCCAAGATCCCGGGGGGGATGAGCAGTTCTTC. It is translated as CASSQDPGGDEQFF.

This chain links TRBV27 with TRBJ1-2; 7 bases line up with TRBD1. CDR1 and CDR2 from the germline V gene are MNHEY and SMNVEV (reference sequence). Trimming took 5 bases from V and 6 from J; bases not matched to a gene: 3. The CDR3 sequence is 12 residues long. The CDR3 loop is CASSQTGNGYTF. In nucleotides, the CDR3 is TGTGCCAGCAGTCAGACAGGGAATGGCTACACCTTC.

This clonotype was observed a handful of times. This chain joins TRBV10-3 and TRBJ2-7, with no clear D. Looked up from germline, CDR1 is ENHRY and CDR2 is SYGVKD. This CDR3 region has 11 residues. Trimming removed 2 bases at V and 2 bases at J, with 1 base between. CDR3: CAISETYEQYF. The CDR3 DNA follows: TGTGCCATCAGTGAGACCTACGAGCAGTACTTC.

This clonotype was seen only a few times. CDR3 sequence: CASNRLGDSGNTIYF. The CDR3 DNA reads TGTGCCAGCAATCGCCTCGGGGACTCTGGAAACACCATATATTTT. The chain has TRBV9 and TRBJ1-3; no clear D gene. The CDR3 runs 15 residues. The V gene's germline CDR1 is SGDLS and CDR2 YYNGEE. V was clipped by 6 bases and J by 0 bases, with 13 bases between them.

This clonotype came up many times. The genes are TRBV6-5 and TRBJ2-7; D may be TRBD1 (6 bases). The CDR3 totals 13 residues. Trimming removed 6 bases from V and 2 bases from J, with 11 bases in between. Germline V gene data show CDR1 as MNHEY and CDR2 as SVGAGI. Here the CDR3 reads CASSRDIPYEQYF. As DNA, the CDR3 is TGTGCCAGCAGCCGGGACATCCCCTACGAGCAGTACTTC.

A few counts support this clonotype. The rearrangement links TRBV29-1 to TRBJ2-3; a weak D match, TRBD2 (6 bases). Trimming shortened V by 6 bases and J by 5 bases, and 9 bases separated the two germline ends. This CDR3 is built from 11 residues. Germline assignment: CDR1 SQVTM and CDR2 ANQGSEA. CDR3 sequence reads: CSVVRGDTQYF. The DNA of the CDR3 is TGCAGCGTGGTGCGGGGAGATACGCAGTATTTT.

The chain couples TRBV9 to TRBJ2-2, with D possibly TRBD2 on 5 matching bases. CDR3 length equals 16 residues. Trimming took off 0 bases at V and 3 bases at J, with 12 bases between the two ends. Germline values: CDR1 SGDLS, CDR2 YYNGEE. The DNA of the CDR3 is TGTGCCAGCAGCGTAGTTTCGGGGAGCGACACCGGGGAGCTGTTTTTT. Its translation is CASSVVSGSDTGELFF.